This T cell receptor beta chain emerged from a study of cytomegalovirus exposure and HLA in healthy donors. V trimming: 4 bases; J trimming: 2 bases; junction bases outside the gene matches: 12. The CDR3 loop spans 17 amino acids. Germline lookup yields CDR1 SGDLS and CDR2 YYNGEE. This clone was counted only a few times. Amplification used 60 Vbeta primers and 13 Jbeta primers. Data came from immunoSEQ multiplex PCR; TCRdb stores just in-frame clones and leaves some out. The sample shows over 80,000 clones, over 60% of them seen only once. The receptor was derived from a man between 35 and 55 years old in good health and CMV-seronegative. Sequencing was carried out using PBMCs. The chain employs TRBV9 and TRBJ2-1; 7 bases fit TRBD2. CDR3 bases: TGTGCCAGCAGCCCCCACGGGGGTGGGGGGGCCTACAATGAGCAGTTCTTC. It yields the protein CASSPHGGGGAYNEQFF. Full variable domain (outside the CDR3, taken from reference TRBV9 and TRBJ2-1): DSGVTQTPKHLITATGQRVTLRCSPRSGDLSVYWYQQSLDQGLQFLIQYYNGEERAKGNILERFSAQQFPDLHSELNLSSLELGDSALYFCASSPHGGGGAYNEQFFGPGTRLTVL.